This is a list of T cell receptor beta chains from one sample in a study of CXCR3-negative and CXCR3-positive naive CD8 T cells. Using the 5' RACE reads, TCRdb records one entry per CDR3 protein without DNA. The sample has some 99,000 distinct CDR3 sequences, and its top ten clones hold around 0.99%. Sequenced input: naive CXCR3+ CD8+ T cells from blood. These receptors were obtained from a human donor in good health. Some clones in this sample may be carry-over from other donors' samples. Each CDR3 is given with its conserved first and last residue.

>TRBV5-1|TRBJ2-1
CASSTAGWDEQFF
>TRBV6-2/TRBV6-3|TRBJ1-5
CASSRGTEYNQPQHF
>TRBV5-8|TRBJ2-7
CASSPVGGQGTYEQYF
>TRBV25-1|TRBJ2-1
CASSEFKGTGDYNEQFF
>TRBV12-3/TRBV12-4|TRBJ2-7
CASSLARGSGAGEQYF
>TRBV5-1|TRBJ2-7
CASSLSRGRDPEQYF
>TRBV7-2|TRBJ1-2
CASSWTPGWMNYGYTF
>TRBV4-3|TRBJ1-2
CASSQVVGRTTGYGYTF
>TRBV15|TRBJ2-7
CATSILGFHEQYF
>TRBV5-4|TRBJ1-1
CASSLEGEGANTEAFF
>TRBV9|TRBJ2-1
CASSVDGLAGAEGEQFF
>TRBV7-3|TRBJ1-2
CASSPGQGNGYGYTF
>TRBV4-2|TRBJ2-1
CASSPRLAGSYNEQFF
>TRBV20-1|TRBJ1-6
CSARGIKDGDNSPLHF
>TRBV2|TRBJ2-5
CASSPFRGRLETQYF
>TRBV11-2|TRBJ2-1
CASNDRGESSYNEQFF
>TRBV7-2|TRBJ2-1
CASDRLAEYNEQFF
>TRBV11-2|TRBJ2-5
CASSTHQGFHAYPEIQYF
>TRBV14|TRBJ1-1
CASSQELEVGESTEAFF
>TRBV4-3|TRBJ2-2
CASSHFTNSGTGVPGELFF
>TRBV5-1|TRBJ2-5
CASSLEVAGYQETQYF
>TRBV5-5|TRBJ2-6
CASSSDRAGSGPGANVLTF
>TRBV19|TRBJ2-3
CASSIEDKSSTDTQYF
>TRBV7-9|TRBJ1-1
CASSLGTGLNTEAFF
>TRBV7-9|TRBJ1-2
CASSPVSAGDNYGYTF
>TRBV7-9|TRBJ2-5
CASSGPGQRETQYF
>TRBV14|TRBJ2-7
CASSHPGQGRFEQYF
>TRBV23-1|TRBJ2-7
CASSQSGTGVHEQYF
>TRBV29-1|TRBJ1-4
CSVEGGTGGEKLFF
>TRBV4-3|TRBJ2-7
CASSQDEHTSYEQYF
>TRBV6-5|TRBJ2-2
CASSPREDRGRTGELFF
>TRBV6-5|TRBJ2-2
CASTFMETNTGELFF
>TRBV12-3/TRBV12-4|TRBJ2-5
CASSTTSGETQYF
>TRBV28|TRBJ2-5
CASSSLDRVGETQYF
>TRBV7-9|TRBJ2-5
CASSLVSGEETQYF
>TRBV28|TRBJ2-7
CATSGRDSSYEQYF
>TRBV12-3/TRBV12-4|TRBJ1-2
CASSDITWADGYTF
>TRBV7-9|TRBJ1-3
CASSFGFLGSHLVTGNTIYF
>TRBV27|TRBJ2-7
CASGERGPLYEQYF